These 11 T cell receptor beta chains were all obtained from the same sample, sequenced in a study of blood T cell repertoires in COVID-19. Clones were read by immunoSEQ multiplex PCR, and TCRdb kept only the in-frame ones, dropping some. The sample has some 120,000 clones, roughly nine tenths seen once. The sample was peripheral blood. The source of these receptors is a man aged 50-60 years with active COVID-19.

The chain joins TRBV5-1 to TRBJ1-3; D ambiguous. Germline CDR1 is SGHRS and CDR2 is YFSETQ. Between the trimmed V and J ends, which lost 0 bases and 0 bases, there was a span of 7 bases. The CDR3 loop spans 15 amino acids. CDR3 sequence: CASSLDGSSGNTIYF. As DNA, the CDR3 is TGCGCCAGCAGCTTGGACGGTAGCTCTGGAAACACCATATATTTT.

The chain recombines TRBV11-2 with TRBJ1-1; maybe TRBD1 (5 bases). The germline V gene has CDR1 SGHAT and CDR2 FQNNGV. V lost 1 base and J 6 bases, leaving 18 bases between the germline ends. The CDR3 runs to 16 residues. CDR3 region: CASSLGRGALLAEAFF. CDR3 sequence (DNA): TGTGCCAGCAGCTTAGGCCGCGGGGCGTTATTGGCTGAAGCTTTCTTT.

The V gene is TRBV3-1 (or the pseudogene TRBV3-2), the J gene TRBJ2-3, with TRBD2 matching over 11 bases. The V gene end was trimmed by 4 bases and the J gene end by 4 bases; junction bases not matched to a gene: 7. The CDR3 totals 16 residues. Germline CDR1 reads LGHDT; CDR2 reads YNNKEL (reference sequence). CDR3 DNA: TGTGCCAGCAGCCTCTTAGCGGGAGGGCCGCCAGATACGCAGTATTTT. Translating gives CASSLLAGGPPDTQYF.

The rearrangement links TRBV3-1 (or the pseudogene TRBV3-2) to TRBJ1-6; D ambiguous. CDR1 and CDR2 (germline): LGHDT, YNNKEL (reference sequence). This CDR3 region has 12 residues. The germline V and J ends were trimmed by 4 bases and 10 bases, with 8 bases remaining between them. Here the CDR3 reads CASSPAASPLHF. CDR3 sequence (DNA): TGTGCCAGCAGCCCCGCGGCGTCACCCCTCCACTTT.

The genes are TRBV4-1 and TRBJ2-5; 7 nucleotides match TRBD2. CDR3 length: 15 amino acids. Germline assignment: CDR1 MGHRA and CDR2 YSYEKL. The J segment lost 4 bases and the V segment lost 3 bases, leaving 8 bases of the junction unmatched. CDR3 nucleotides: TGCGCCAGCAGCCACACGAGCGGGGTGAGAGAGACCCAGTACTTC. It is translated as CASSHTSGVRETQYF.

The rearrangement links TRBV7-2 to TRBJ2-1; 14 nucleotides agree with TRBD2. Germline CDR1 reads SGHTA; CDR2 reads FQGNSA. The CDR3 is made up of 13 amino acids. Trimming at V came to 5 bases and at J to 15 bases, leaving 6 bases not matched to a gene. The CDR3 DNA reads TGTGCCAGCAGCCCGCGACTAGCGGGAGGGGCGTTCTTC. This sequence encodes CASSPRLAGGAFF.

The CDR3, as DNA: TGTGCCAGTAGTATTGGGCAGGGAATTGGTGGCTACACCTTC. Its protein is CASSIGQGIGGYTF. The V and J genes are TRBV19 and TRBJ1-2; maybe TRBD1 (5 bases). V was clipped by 3 bases and J by 7 bases, with 15 bases between them. CDR1 LNHDA and CDR2 SQIVND come from the germline V gene (reference sequence). This CDR3 has 14 residues.

This chain uses TRBV6-6 with TRBJ2-7; the match to TRBD1 covers 8 bases. The CDR3 runs 15 residues. The germline V gene has CDR1 MNHNY and CDR2 SVGAGI (reference sequence). V gave up 2 bases and J gave up 2 bases; unmatched junction bases: 5. Here the CDR3 reads CASSYATTGAYEQYV. CDR3 in DNA: TGTGCCAGCAGTTACGCTACGACAGGGGCCTACGAGCAGTACGTC.

V gene TRBV6-1 combines with J gene TRBJ1-1; D might be TRBD1 (5 bases). Trimming took off 0 bases at V and 8 bases at J, with 16 bases between the two ends. Per germline, CDR1 MNHNS and CDR2 SASEGT. This CDR3 spans 15 amino acids. This CDR3 is CASSEAHGGTAEAFF. The CDR3 nucleotides read TGTGCCAGCAGTGAAGCGCATGGAGGGACGGCCGAAGCTTTCTTT.

The chain is built from TRBV19 and TRBJ2-1; TRBD2 matches at 9 bases. Germline V gene sequence: CDR1 LNHDA, CDR2 SQIVND (reference sequence). This CDR3 contains 15 residues. The J segment lost 10 bases and the V segment lost 2 bases, leaving 9 bases of the junction unmatched. DNA of the CDR3: TGTGCCAGTAGTATACGGGCTAGCGGGGCTATCGAGCAGTTCTTC. Its translation: CASSIRASGAIEQFF.

The rearrangement uses TRBV6-5 and TRBJ1-6, with 9 bases matching TRBD1. The V gene's germline CDR1 is MNHEY and CDR2 SVGAGI. The CDR3 is 15 residues long. Trimming removed 5 bases from V and 6 bases from J; junction bases left unmatched: 5. CDR3 sequence reads: CASSMGTGINSPLHF. CDR3 DNA: TGTGCCAGCAGTATGGGGACAGGGATTAATTCACCCCTCCACTTT.